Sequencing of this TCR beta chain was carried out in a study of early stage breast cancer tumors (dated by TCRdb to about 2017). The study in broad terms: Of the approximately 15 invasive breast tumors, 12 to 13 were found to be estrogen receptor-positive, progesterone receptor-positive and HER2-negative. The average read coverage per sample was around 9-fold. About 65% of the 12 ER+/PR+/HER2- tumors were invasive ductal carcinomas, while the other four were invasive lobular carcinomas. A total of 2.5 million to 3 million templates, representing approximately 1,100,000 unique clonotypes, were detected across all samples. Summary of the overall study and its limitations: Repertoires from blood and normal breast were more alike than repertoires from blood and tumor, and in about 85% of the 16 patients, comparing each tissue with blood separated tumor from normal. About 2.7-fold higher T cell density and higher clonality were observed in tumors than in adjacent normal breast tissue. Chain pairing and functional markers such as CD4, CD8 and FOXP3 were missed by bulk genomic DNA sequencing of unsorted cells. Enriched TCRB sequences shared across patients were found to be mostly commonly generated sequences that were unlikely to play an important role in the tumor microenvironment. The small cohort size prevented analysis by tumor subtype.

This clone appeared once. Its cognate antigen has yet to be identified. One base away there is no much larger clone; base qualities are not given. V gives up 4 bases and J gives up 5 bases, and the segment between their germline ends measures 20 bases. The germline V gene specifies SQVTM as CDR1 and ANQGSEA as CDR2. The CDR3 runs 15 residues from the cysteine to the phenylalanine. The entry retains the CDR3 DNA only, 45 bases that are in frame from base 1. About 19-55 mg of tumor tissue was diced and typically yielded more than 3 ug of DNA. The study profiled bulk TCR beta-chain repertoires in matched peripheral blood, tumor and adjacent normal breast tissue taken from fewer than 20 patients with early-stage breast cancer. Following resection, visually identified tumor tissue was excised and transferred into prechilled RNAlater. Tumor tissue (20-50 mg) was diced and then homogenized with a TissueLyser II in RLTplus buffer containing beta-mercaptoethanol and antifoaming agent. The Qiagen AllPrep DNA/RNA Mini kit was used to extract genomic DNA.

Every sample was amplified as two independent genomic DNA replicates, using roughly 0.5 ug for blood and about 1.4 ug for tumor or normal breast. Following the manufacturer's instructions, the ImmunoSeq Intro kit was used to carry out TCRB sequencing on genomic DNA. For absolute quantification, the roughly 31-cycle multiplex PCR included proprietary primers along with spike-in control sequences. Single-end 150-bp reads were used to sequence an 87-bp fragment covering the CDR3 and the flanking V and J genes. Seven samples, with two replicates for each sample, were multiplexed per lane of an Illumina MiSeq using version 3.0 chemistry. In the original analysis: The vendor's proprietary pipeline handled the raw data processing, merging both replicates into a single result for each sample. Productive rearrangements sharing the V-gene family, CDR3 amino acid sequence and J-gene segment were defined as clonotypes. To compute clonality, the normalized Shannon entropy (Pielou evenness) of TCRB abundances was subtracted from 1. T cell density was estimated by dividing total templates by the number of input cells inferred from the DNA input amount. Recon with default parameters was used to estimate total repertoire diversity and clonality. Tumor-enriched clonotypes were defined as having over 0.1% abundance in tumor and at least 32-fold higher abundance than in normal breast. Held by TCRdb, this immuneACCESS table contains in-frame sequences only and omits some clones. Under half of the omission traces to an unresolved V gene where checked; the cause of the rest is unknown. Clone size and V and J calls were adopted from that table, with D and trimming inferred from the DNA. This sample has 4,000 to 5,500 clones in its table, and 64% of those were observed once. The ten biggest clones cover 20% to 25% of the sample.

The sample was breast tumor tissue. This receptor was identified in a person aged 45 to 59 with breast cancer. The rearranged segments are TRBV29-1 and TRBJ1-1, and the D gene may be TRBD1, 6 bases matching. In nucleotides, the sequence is TGCAGCGTTGTCAAGGGGGGGGTTGTCGGAACTGAAGCTTTCTTT. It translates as CSVVKGGVVGTEAFF.